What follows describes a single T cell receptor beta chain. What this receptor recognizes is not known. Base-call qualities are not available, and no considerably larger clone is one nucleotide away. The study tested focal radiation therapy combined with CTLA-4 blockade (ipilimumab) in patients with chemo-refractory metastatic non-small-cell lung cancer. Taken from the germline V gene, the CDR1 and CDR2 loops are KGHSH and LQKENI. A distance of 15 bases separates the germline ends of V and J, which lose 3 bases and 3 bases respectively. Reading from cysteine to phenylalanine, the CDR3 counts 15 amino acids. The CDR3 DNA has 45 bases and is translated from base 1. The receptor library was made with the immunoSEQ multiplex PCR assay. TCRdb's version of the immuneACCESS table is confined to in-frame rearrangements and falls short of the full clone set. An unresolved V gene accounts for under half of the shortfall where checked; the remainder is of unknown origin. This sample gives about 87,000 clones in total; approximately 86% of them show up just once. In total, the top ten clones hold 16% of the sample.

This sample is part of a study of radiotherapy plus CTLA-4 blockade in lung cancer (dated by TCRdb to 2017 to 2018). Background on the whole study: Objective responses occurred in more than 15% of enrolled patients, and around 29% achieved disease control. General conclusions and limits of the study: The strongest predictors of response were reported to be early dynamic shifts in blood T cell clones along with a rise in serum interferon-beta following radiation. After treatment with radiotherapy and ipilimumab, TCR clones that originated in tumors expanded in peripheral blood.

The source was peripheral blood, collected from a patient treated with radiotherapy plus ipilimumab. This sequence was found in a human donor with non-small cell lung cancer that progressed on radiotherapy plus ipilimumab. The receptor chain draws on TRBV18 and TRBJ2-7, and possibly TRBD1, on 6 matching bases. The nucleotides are TGTGCCAGCTCACCCATACAGGGTACTCTCTACGAGCAGTACTTC. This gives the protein CASSPIQGTLYEQYF.